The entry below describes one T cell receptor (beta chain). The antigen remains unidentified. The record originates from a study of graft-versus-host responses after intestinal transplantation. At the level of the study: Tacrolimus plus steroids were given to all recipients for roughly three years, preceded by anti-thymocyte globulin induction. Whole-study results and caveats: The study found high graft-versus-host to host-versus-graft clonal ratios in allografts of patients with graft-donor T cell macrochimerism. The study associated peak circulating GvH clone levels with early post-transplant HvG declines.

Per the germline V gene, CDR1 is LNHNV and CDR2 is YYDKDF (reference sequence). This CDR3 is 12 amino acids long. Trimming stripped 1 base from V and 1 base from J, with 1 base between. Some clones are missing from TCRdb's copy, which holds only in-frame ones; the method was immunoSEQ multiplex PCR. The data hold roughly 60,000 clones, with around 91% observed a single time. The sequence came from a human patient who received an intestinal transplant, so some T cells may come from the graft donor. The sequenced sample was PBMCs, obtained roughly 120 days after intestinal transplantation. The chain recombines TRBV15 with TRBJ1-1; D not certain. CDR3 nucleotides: TGTGCCACCAGCAGAGCGAACACTGAAGCTTTCTTT. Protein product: CATSRANTEAFF. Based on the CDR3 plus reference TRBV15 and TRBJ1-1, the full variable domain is DAMVIQNPRYQVTQFGKPVTLSCSQTLNHNVMYWYQQKSSQAPKLLFHYYDKDFNNEADTPDNFQSRRPNTSFCFLDIRSPGLGDTAMYLCATSRANTEAFFGQGTRLTVV.